These 23 T cell receptor beta chains were sequenced from one sample in a study of shared clonotypes between healthy human individuals. Profiled with immunoSEQ multiplex PCR; TCRdb holds only in-frame clones, not every one. The sample includes a few hundred thousand clones, roughly four fifths of them seen just once. Sequenced input: PBMCs. The receptors derive from a woman aged 40 to 50 in good health. Some clones in this sample may be carry-over from other donors' samples.

The V call is TRBV6-4, the J call TRBJ2-2, with D possibly matching TRBD2 (5 bases). V lost 5 bases to trimming and J lost 7 bases, with 17 bases between them. This CDR3 is built from 15 residues. Germline loops: CDR1 MRHNA, CDR2 SNTAGT. DNA of the CDR3: TGTGCCAGCAGTCCTGATCTGGGAGTAATCGGGGAGCTGTTTTTT. Its protein product is CASSPDLGVIGELFF.

The genes are TRBV6-1 and TRBJ1-1; 7 nucleotides agree with TRBD1. The CDR3 extends over 14 amino acids. After removal of 6 bases from V and 1 base from J, the junction contained 5 bases not matched to a gene. In germline, CDR1 is MNHNS, CDR2 SASEGT. The CDR3 region has the DNA TGTGCCAGCAGACGACAGGGAAAGAACACTGAAGCTTTCTTT. Encoded protein: CASRRQGKNTEAFF.

This clone was counted only a few times. The gene calls are TRBV5-6 and TRBJ2-7; TRBD1 matches at 8 bases. The germline V gene has CDR1 SGHDT and CDR2 YYEEEE. The CDR3 runs 15 residues. J lost 5 bases, V lost 6 bases, and 13 bases had no gene match. This chain's CDR3 is CASILAGQAQDEQYF. The CDR3 coding sequence is TGTGCCAGCATCCTGGCGGGACAGGCCCAGGACGAGCAGTACTTC. Together with reference TRBV5-6 and TRBJ2-7, the CDR3 gives the full variable domain: DAGVTQSPTHLIKTRGQQVTLRCSPKSGHDTVSWYQQALGQGPQFIFQYYEEEERQRGNFPDRFSGHQFPNYSSELNVNALLLGDSALYLCASILAGQAQDEQYFGPGTRLTVT.

The chain employs TRBV5-4 and TRBJ1-2, with D maybe TRBD1 (6 bases). Germline lookup yields CDR1 SGHNT and CDR2 YYREEE (reference sequence). This CDR3 comprises 16 residues. The ends were cut back, 1 base at V and 2 bases at J, with 15 bases in the middle. The CDR3 region has the DNA TGTGCCAGCAGCTTGCGAGGGGGTGTCGGGAACTATGGCTACACCTTC. This translates into CASSLRGGVGNYGYTF.

As for this clone: Other DNA sequences in the sample encode the same CDR3. For the CDR3, the DNA is TGTGCCAGCAGCTGGGACAACAATGAGCAGTTCTTC. This sequence encodes CASSWDNNEQFF. This chain uses TRBV7-9 with TRBJ2-1, with a tentative D call TRBD1 (6 bases). The CDR3 loop spans 12 amino acids. Trimming pared 4 bases from V and 5 bases from J, leaving 6 bases between. Germline-derived CDR1 and CDR2 are SEHNR and FQNEAQ (reference sequence).

This clone was seen only once. The gene calls are TRBV7-8 and TRBJ1-4; 10 nucleotides align to TRBD1. V lost 0 bases to trimming and J lost 8 bases; unmatched junction nucleotides: 9. CDR3 length: 17 amino acids. Germline loops: CDR1 SGHVS, CDR2 FQNEAQ. The CDR3 reads CASSLASADRGNEKLFF. The CDR3 bases are TGTGCCAGCAGCTTAGCCTCCGCGGACAGGGGGAACGAAAAACTGTTTTTT.

This clone is a singleton in its sample. This may be a read error, as it is one base from a much larger clone. The chain carries TRBV7-2 and TRBJ1-2; 8 bases agree with TRBD1. The CDR3 extends over 14 amino acids. CDR1 and CDR2 from the germline V gene are SGHTA and FQGNSA. V gave up 4 bases and J gave up 8 bases; unmatched junction bases: 9. The CDR3 reads CASSSAGGGYGYTF. The CDR3 DNA follows: TGTGCCAGCAGCTCAGCAGGGGGCGGCTACGGCTACACCTTC. The full variable domain, completed using reference TRBV7-2 and TRBJ1-2, is GAGVSQSPSNKVTEKGKDVELRCDPISGHTALYWYRQSLGQGLEFLIYFQGNSAPDKSGLPSDRFSAERTGGSVSTLTIQRTQQEDSAVYLCASSSAGGGYGYTFGSGTRLTVV.

The CDR3 nucleotides read TGTGCCAGCAGCTTGCCACCCAACGAGCAGTACTTC. Protein: CASSLPPNEQYF. The chain combines TRBV5-4 with TRBJ2-7; D remains unclear. The germline V gene encodes CDR1 SGHNT and CDR2 YYREEE (reference sequence). Trimming left V 1 base short and J 5 bases short, with 7 bases between. The length of the CDR3 is 12 residues.

The rearrangement links TRBV29-1 to TRBJ1-1; D remains ambiguous. Germline values: CDR1 SQVTM, CDR2 ANQGSEA. This CDR3 comprises 11 residues. Trimming pared 8 bases from V and 3 bases from J, leaving 10 bases between. In DNA form, the CDR3 reads TGCAGCTTCGGCTGGGACACTGAAGCTTTCTTT. Its protein product is CSFGWDTEAFF.

V gene TRBV7-6 combines with J gene TRBJ1-1; tentative D call: TRBD1 (5 bases). Germline V gene data show CDR1 as SGHVS and CDR2 as FNYEAQ. The CDR3 runs to 14 residues. The ends were cut back, 2 bases at V and 5 bases at J, with 12 bases in the middle. The CDR3 DNA follows: TGTGCCAGCAGCTTAACGGGGCGGGGAACTGAAGCTTTCTTT. It codes for CASSLTGRGTEAFF.

This chain joins TRBV6-1 and TRBJ2-5; a possible D gene is TRBD2 (6 bases). V was cut by 0 bases and J by 2 bases, with 10 bases left in between. Germline loops: CDR1 MNHNS, CDR2 SASEGT. CDR3 size: 15 residues. The CDR3 bases are TGTGCCAGCAGTGAAGCCCTGGAGGGACAAGAGACCCAGTACTTC. Amino acids: CASSEALEGQETQYF.

The chain recombines TRBV28 with TRBJ2-7, with D tentatively TRBD2 (6 bases). The CDR3 spans 13 residues. Germline loops: CDR1 MDHEN, CDR2 SYDVKM. V shed 3 bases and J shed 3 bases, with 9 bases lying between them. In DNA, the CDR3 is TGTGCCAGCAGTTTGCCTAGCGACTACGAGCAGTACTTC. It encodes CASSLPSDYEQYF.

The genes are TRBV7-3 and TRBJ2-7; D remains ambiguous. Looked up from germline, CDR1 is SGHTA and CDR2 is FQGTGA. There are 13 residues in the CDR3. The germline V and J ends were trimmed by 5 bases and 3 bases, with 11 bases remaining between them. CDR3: CASSPGRVYEQYF. The CDR3 bases are TGTGCCAGCAGCCCTGGTAGGGTCTACGAGCAGTACTTC. The variable domain in full, with the rest retrieved from reference TRBV7-3 and TRBJ2-7, is GAGVSQTPSNKVTEKGKYVELRCDPISGHTALYWYRQSLGQGPEFLIYFQGTGAADDSGLPNDRFFAVRPEGSVSTLKIQRTERGDSAVYLCASSPGRVYEQYFGPGTRLTVT.

This chain links TRBV29-1 with TRBJ2-3; TRBD2 is a possible D gene (6 bases). This CDR3 has 14 residues. The germline V gene has CDR1 SQVTM and CDR2 ANQGSEA. The V end was cut by 4 bases, the J end by 3 bases, with 14 bases between. CDR3 residues: CSVGFRRGTDTQYF. The DNA for the CDR3 is TGCAGCGTTGGATTTAGGAGGGGAACAGATACGCAGTATTTT.

The chain links TRBV2 to TRBJ2-7; tentative D call: TRBD1 (5 bases). This CDR3 contains 15 residues. Trimming shortened V by 3 bases and J by 4 bases, and 16 bases separated the two germline ends. Germline CDR1 and CDR2: SNHLY and FYNNEI. CDR3 residues: CASSDGAARAYEQYF. Written as DNA, the CDR3 is TGTGCCAGCAGTGATGGGGCAGCTAGGGCATACGAGCAGTACTTC.

As to this clone: Possible read error: a much larger clone is one base away. Additional DNA sequences in this sample encode the identical CDR3. The V gene is TRBV11-2, the J gene TRBJ2-3; D gene uncertain. Germline V CDR1 and CDR2: SGHAT, FQNNGV. CDR3 length: 15 residues. V lost 2 bases and J 2 bases, leaving 11 bases between the germline ends. CDR3 residues: CASSLTRRTTDTQYF. The CDR3 region has the DNA TGTGCCAGCAGCTTAACCCGAAGGACCACAGATACGCAGTATTTT. The complete variable domain, with remaining parts taken from reference TRBV11-2 and TRBJ2-3, reads EAGVAQSPRYKIIEKRQSVAFWCNPISGHATLYWYQQILGQGPKLLIQFQNNGVVDDSQLPKDRFSAERLKGVDSTLKIQPAKLEDSAVYLCASSLTRRTTDTQYFGPGTRLTVL.

This clone was seen a single time. This may be a read error: a much more frequent sequence differs by one nucleotide. The rearrangement joins TRBV11-3 to TRBJ2-7, with a possible D match to TRBD2 (5 bases). Trimming took off 4 bases at V and 3 bases at J, with 10 bases between the two ends. The CDR3 length is 13 residues. Germline lookup yields CDR1 SGHNT and CDR2 YENEEA. The CDR3, as DNA: TGTGCCAGCAGCTCTGGACGGGACTACGAGCAGTACTTC. This sequence encodes CASSSGRDYEQYF. Together with reference TRBV11-3 and TRBJ2-7, the CDR3 gives the full variable domain: EAGVVQSPRYKIIEKKQPVAFWCNPISGHNTLYWYLQNLGQGPELLIRYENEEAVDDSQLPKDRFSAERLKGVDSTLKIQPAELGDSAVYLCASSSGRDYEQYFGPGTRLTVT.

The chain couples TRBV19 to TRBJ2-4; 10 bases line up with TRBD2. CDR1 is LNHDA, CDR2 SQIVND, per germline (reference sequence). Trimming took 5 bases from V and 0 from J; bases not matched to a gene: 7. The CDR3 has 17 amino acids. CDR3 DNA: TGTGCCAGTAGTCTACGACTAGCGGGCCAAGCCAAAAACATTCAGTACTTC. It translates to CASSLRLAGQAKNIQYF.

In its sample, this clone was seen once. Other DNA sequences in this specimen translate into the identical CDR3. The gene calls are TRBV7-8 and TRBJ2-1, with 7 positions matching TRBD2. Trimming cost V 3 bases and J 4 bases; bases outside gene matches: 3. The CDR3 is 14 amino acids. Germline-derived CDR1 and CDR2 are SGHVS and FQNEAQ. CDR3 sequence: CASSLAGDYNEQFF. The CDR3 DNA reads TGTGCCAGCAGCTTGGCGGGGGATTACAATGAGCAGTTCTTC.

J is TRBJ1-2 and V is TRBV19; TRBD1 agrees at 12 bases. The V segment lost 5 bases and the J segment 6 bases; nucleotides outside the gene matches: 7. CDR1 is LNHDA, CDR2 SQIVND, per germline (reference sequence). The length of the CDR3 is 15 residues. CDR3 bases: TGTGCCAGTAGTCAGACCGGGACAGGGGGCGATGGCTACACCTTC. Protein: CASSQTGTGGDGYTF. The full variable domain, with the rest looked up from reference TRBV19 and TRBJ1-2, is DGGITQSPKYLFRKEGQNVTLSCEQNLNHDAMYWYRQDPGQGLRLIYYSQIVNDFQKGDIAEGYSVSREKKESFPLTVTSAQKNPTAFYLCASSQTGTGGDGYTFGSGTRLTVV.

On this clone: Other nucleotide sequences in the sample specify the same CDR3. CDR3 DNA: TGTGCCAGCAGTTTACGCAGGGGGCTAGGCTACACCTTC. Amino acids: CASSLRRGLGYTF. The rearrangement uses TRBV7-2 and TRBJ1-2; 8 bases map to TRBD1. Per the germline V gene, CDR1 is SGHTA and CDR2 is FQGNSA. Unmatched junction bases numbered 8, after V lost 6 bases and J lost 8 bases. There are 13 residues in the CDR3. The full variable domain, with the rest looked up from reference TRBV7-2 and TRBJ1-2, is GAGVSQSPSNKVTEKGKDVELRCDPISGHTALYWYRQSLGQGLEFLIYFQGNSAPDKSGLPSDRFSAERTGGSVSTLTIQRTQQEDSAVYLCASSLRRGLGYTFGSGTRLTVV.

The chain carries TRBV7-3 and TRBJ2-3; 7 bases are a match to TRBD1. V lost 5 bases to trimming and J lost 7 bases; unmatched junction nucleotides: 9. Per germline, CDR1 SGHTA and CDR2 FQGTGA. The CDR3 totals 14 residues. The CDR3 nucleotides read TGTGCCAGCAGCCCGGAAGGGGGCGCAAATACGCAGTATTTT. The encoded protein is CASSPEGGANTQYF.

V gene TRBV5-1 combines with J gene TRBJ2-5, with TRBD2 identical over 10 bases. The germline CDR1 and CDR2 sequences are SGHRS and YFSETQ. This CDR3 is built from 16 residues. V shed 0 bases, J shed 2 bases, and the junction held 4 bases outside the gene matches. CDR3 in amino acids: CASSLGASGGQETQYF. The CDR3 DNA is TGCGCCAGCAGCTTGGGGGCTAGCGGGGGACAAGAGACCCAGTACTTC.